The 4 T cell receptor beta chains presented below share a single source sample, sequenced in a study of cytomegalovirus exposure and HLA in healthy donors. PCR was performed using 60 Vbeta and 13 Jbeta primers. The method was immunoSEQ multiplex PCR; TCRdb's version includes in-frame clones alone and lacks a portion of them. The sample lists tens of thousands of clones, under 85% seen once, with around 3% in the top ten. Specimen: PBMCs. All receptors come from a man aged 25 to 40 in good health and CMV-seronegative.

The genes are TRBV7-2 and TRBJ1-1; D perhaps matches TRBD1 (6 bases). Trimming stripped 1 base from V and 6 bases from J, with 12 bases between. The CDR3 totals 14 residues. Per the germline V gene, CDR1 is SGHTA and CDR2 is FQGNSA. In DNA, the CDR3 is TGTGCCAGCAGCTTAGAAGGGGGAGGGCCTGAAGCTTTCTTT. This encodes CASSLEGGGPEAFF.

The chain carries TRBV25-1 and TRBJ2-3; the D gene is possibly TRBD1 (6 bases). In germline, CDR1 is MGHDK, CDR2 SYGVNS. The V and J ends lost 0 bases and 1 base respectively, with 8 bases between them. The CDR3 contains 15 residues. The CDR3 DNA reads as TGTGCCAGCAGTGAATATCCAGGGGGCACAGATACGCAGTATTTT. This sequence encodes CASSEYPGGTDTQYF.

V gene TRBV5-4 combines with J gene TRBJ2-4; TRBD2 agrees at 7 bases. Germline values: CDR1 SGHNT, CDR2 YYREEE (reference sequence). CDR3 length: 15 amino acids. V dropped 0 bases and J dropped 2; count of bases not matched to a gene: 2. The CDR3 coding sequence is TGTGCCAGCAGCTTGGCGGGGGGAACCAAAAACATTCAGTACTTC. This gives the protein CASSLAGGTKNIQYF.

J is TRBJ1-1 and V is TRBV18; tentatively, D is TRBD1 (5 bases). The CDR3 covers 11 residues. Germline CDR1 and CDR2: KGHSH and LQKENI. Trimming stripped 8 bases from V and 6 bases from J, with 10 bases between. CDR3 in amino acids: CASRGGAEAFF. CDR3 nucleotides: TGTGCCAGCCGGGGGGGGGCTGAAGCTTTCTTT.